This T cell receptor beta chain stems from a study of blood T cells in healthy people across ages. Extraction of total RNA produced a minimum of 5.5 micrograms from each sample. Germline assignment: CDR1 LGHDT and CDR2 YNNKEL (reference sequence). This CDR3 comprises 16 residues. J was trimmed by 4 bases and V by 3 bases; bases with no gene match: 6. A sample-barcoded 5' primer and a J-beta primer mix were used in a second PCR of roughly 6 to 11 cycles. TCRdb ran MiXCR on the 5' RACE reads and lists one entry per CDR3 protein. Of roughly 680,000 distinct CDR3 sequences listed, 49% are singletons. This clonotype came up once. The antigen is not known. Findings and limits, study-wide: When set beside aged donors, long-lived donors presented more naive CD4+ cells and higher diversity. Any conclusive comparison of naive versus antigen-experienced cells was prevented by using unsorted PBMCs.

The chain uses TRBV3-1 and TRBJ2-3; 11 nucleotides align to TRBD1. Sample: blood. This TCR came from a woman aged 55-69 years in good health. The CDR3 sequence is CASSHRDRGSADTQYF. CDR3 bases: TGTGCCAGCAGCCACCGGGACAGGGGGTCGGCAGATACGCAGTATTTT.